The present TCR beta chain was sequenced within a study of T cells in Graves' hyperthyroidism and ophthalmopathy (dated by TCRdb to about 2019). About the full investigation: Peripheral blood was sampled at the time of initial diagnosis, prior to any treatment. A discovery cohort of about 100 patients, 43 with Graves' ophthalmopathy and 55 to 60 with stable Graves' hyperthyroidism, was used to find distinguishing TCR V-J signatures. Prospective prediction of ophthalmopathy was tested in an independent validation cohort of about 19 hyperthyroidism patients and some 17 patients who later progressed to ophthalmopathy. The 75 to 100 discovery patients were randomly split 7:3 into training and test sets. In addition, the study compared T-cell repertoires in thyroid tissue and in blood from several Graves' hyperthyroidism patients. After blood sampling, hyperthyroidism patients were treated with methimazole at a starting dose of 30 mg daily, and ophthalmopathy patients were treated with high-dose intravenous methylprednisolone. According to the paper, TCR Vbeta CDR3 sequencing was carried out on 135 peripheral blood samples, which came from about 45 ophthalmopathy, around 74 hyperthyroidism and roughly 17 progressor patients.

At the junction V is shortened by 5 bases and J by 1 base, with 14 bases in between. The CDR3 spans 15 residues, from the cysteine through the phenylalanine. Only the CDR3 region is kept as DNA, spanning 45 bases read in frame from base 1. Via the germline V gene, CDR1 is MNHEY and CDR2 SVGEGT. The TCR beta CDR3 regions were amplified from the RNA transcripts. The first round of RT-PCR for the TCR CDR3 was performed with the HTBI primer set and the Qiagen OneStep RT-PCR kit. A second multiplex PCR round built the libraries, followed by size selection and purification. Libraries were sequenced paired-end with 100 bp reads on an Illumina HiSeq2000. The authors' analysis ran thus. SOAPnuke was used to process the raw data, removing reads that contained adapters or uncalled bases, had a mean Phred below 15, or lacked an exact match to the constant primer or identifier. High-quality paired reads were merged using COPE v1.2.5, and each unique nucleotide sequence was defined as a clonotype. MiTCR v1.1 was used to align the clonotypes against IMGT TRBV, TRBD and TRBJ reference segments. The analysis was restricted to V-J combinations with a frequency above 0.0001, which together covered 99.2% of the repertoires. A TCS score was defined as the ratio between F50 (clonal expansion) and ExV (chaos), using BLOSUM62-based TCRdist between CDR3 peptides within each V-J. Welch's t-statistics and random forest reduced around 520 V-J features to some 14, which were used in a naive Bayes classifier (R e1071). In-frame beta chains were kept once TCRdb had trimmed the public reads at Q25 with fastp and called clones with MiXCR. Each entry merges the rows of one CDR3 protein and shows their most common DNA and genes. These V and J calls originate from TCRdb's pipeline instead of the authors' own analysis. This sample has about 590,000 distinct CDR3 sequences in its table, and 15% to 17% of those were observed once. Around 7.5% of the sample rests with the top ten.

This clonotype showed up many times. This receptor's antigen is unknown. The sample holds no much larger clone one base away, and base qualities are not on file. On the study overall, not on this receptor specifically: In validation, the model predicted progression to ophthalmopathy with 60% to 71% sensitivity and less than 75% specificity, a median of approximately 6.5 months before onset. Blood samples also contained most of the expanded thyroid clonotypes (frequency above 0.001), which suggests that blood repertoires may reflect thyroid immune responses. No statistical method was used to set the sample size in advance, and investigators knew the group allocation. Ophthalmopathy was separated from stable hyperthyroidism by a 13 V-J signature model, with over 85% sensitivity and 81% to 82% specificity obtained in cross-validation and 80%/75% obtained in testing.

Stable Graves' hyperthyroidism was defined as the absence of progression to ophthalmopathy over 18 months of follow-up. The hyperthyroidism patients were between 18 and 65 years old and newly diagnosed, with a disease duration of less than 2 months. Patients with uncontrolled infections, other autoimmune diseases, pregnancy or lactation were excluded. Clinical symptoms, serum thyroxine and TRAb, thyroid ultrasound, and orbital computed tomography formed the basis for the diagnoses. PBMCs were separated from roughly 9.3 ml of fresh peripheral blood using Ficoll-Paque density gradient centrifugation. Trizol reagent was used to extract total RNA, and RNA quality was then checked on an Agilent 2100 Bioanalyzer.

Here the chain combines TRBV6-2 or TRBV6-3 and TRBJ2-5; the D gene cannot be resolved reliably. The sequence was obtained from a young woman with Graves' hyperthyroidism. The sequencing input was blood. The CDR3 reads CASSAPIGVQETQYF. The DNA reads TGTGCCAGCAGTGCCCCGATCGGAGTCCAAGAGACCCAGTACTTC.